This T cell receptor beta chain came from a study of CD8 T cells in ankylosing spondylitis. TCRdb used MiXCR to reprocess the 5' RACE reads, holding one entry per CDR3 protein. The profile shows roughly 260,000 distinct CDR3 sequences, 20% of them singletons. Comments on this clonotype: Its specificity is unknown.

Germline CDR1 and CDR2: SGHRS and YFSETQ. J lost 7 bases, V lost 4 bases, and 7 bases had no gene match. CDR3 length equals 14 residues. Findings and limits, study-wide: What seemed typical of ankylosing spondylitis blood was a TCR beta motif built from fewer than ten highly homologous variants. The authors reported significant enrichment of disease-linked clones in matched ankylosing spondylitis synovial fluid. A subset of motif variants has previously been described in the synovial fluid and blood of reactive arthritis.

The specimen sequenced was blood, either unsorted or a sorted T cell fraction (not recorded which). This clonotype was obtained from a male donor with ankylosing spondylitis or in good health (not recorded which). The chain couples TRBV5-1 to TRBJ2-4; 8 bases agree with TRBD1. CDR3 DNA: TGCGCCAGCAGCCCGGGACAGGCTAACAACATTCAGTACTTC. Translated: CASSPGQANNIQYF.